Reported below is one TCR beta chain. The CDR3 has 15 residues. The germline gives CDR1 LNHDA, CDR2 SQIVND (reference sequence). Trimming cost V 1 base and J 5 bases, with 14 bases left between them. This sample was taken from a study of shared clonotypes between healthy human individuals. Across the study: Researchers drew samples from a couple of women and a few men aged 18 to 49. There were three CD4 naive, three CD4 memory, two CD8 naive and one CD8 memory plates per donor.

This table comes from immunoSEQ multiplex PCR, and its TCRdb copy is limited to in-frame clones, with some not included. The repertoire holds hundreds of thousands of clones, around 97% seen once, with about 0.06% in the top ten. Investigators divided CD4+ cells into CD45RA+ naive and CD45RA-negative memory subsets. The clonotype was recovered from a woman aged 25 to 39 in good health. Source material: naive CD4+ T cells sorted from blood. Described subset: CD45RA+ positively selected. The chain carries TRBV19 and TRBJ1-1; weak D call: TRBD1 (6 bases). The DNA for the CDR3 is TGTGCCAGTAGTATAGTCCTCGTAGGGGGGACTGAAGCTTTCTTT. Translating gives CASSIVLVGGTEAFF.